This T cell receptor (beta chain) was sequenced for a study of regulatory T cells in long-lasting Graves disease. The study's findings and limits: Small sample size may have lowered accuracy.

CDR1 is MNHGY, CDR2 SVAAGI, per germline. The CDR3 has 13 amino acids. V shed 3 bases and J shed 5 bases, with 11 bases lying between them. Stated time point: persistent/refractory GD, antithyroid drugs over 5 years with positive TRAb. Generation of the TCR library employed RNA extracted from PBMCs. Graves' disease diagnosis followed American Thyroid Association guidelines. To make TCR beta libraries, researchers used iRepertoire HTBI primers and Arm-PCR of CDR3 regions. Under the authors' procedure: Looking across samples, the authors found approximately 60 TRBV and approximately 14 TRBJ segments. TCRdb reanalysed the multiplex PCR reads using MiXCR and keeps one entry per CDR3 protein. It is TCRdb's table, rather than the study itself, that gives the V and J calls and clone size. The repertoire holds some 340,000 distinct CDR3 sequences, with roughly 24% as singletons. This clonotype was detected many times. Its antigen is undetermined.

This clonotype was obtained from a woman between 40 and 55 years old with Graves disease. The specimen comprised peripheral blood mononuclear cells (PBMCs), sampled when the disease was refractory, from a patient treated with antithyroid drugs. The chain combines TRBV6-9 with TRBJ2-7, with D unresolved. The DNA for the CDR3 is TGTGCCAGCAGTTACTCCAGGCTGCACGAGCAGTACTTC. Amino acids: CASSYSRLHEQYF.